Detailed here is one T cell receptor (beta chain). Trimming pared 2 bases from V and 11 bases from J, leaving 11 bases between. CDR1 LNHNV and CDR2 YYDKDF come from the germline V gene (reference sequence). This CDR3 is built from 12 residues. This entry belongs to a study of blood T cell repertoires in COVID-19. Whole-study context: Sites in the United States, Italy and Spain provided acute and convalescent COVID-19 samples. From T cells, B-cell-depleted T cells, or PBMCs came the material, which was cDNA or gDNA.

Original processing notes: Researchers report that nucleated cell counts were estimated from reference gene primer amplification. Clones were sequenced by immunoSEQ multiplex PCR, and TCRdb holds only the in-frame ones, with some missing. V and J calls plus clone size are reproduced from that table; the DNA served to infer D and trimming. The table has 35,000 to 50,000 clones, around 89% seen once. This clonotype was sampled from a human donor in a cohort sampled during active COVID-19. The sequencing input was peripheral blood. This chain joins TRBV15 and TRBJ2-3; the D is unclear. The CDR3 nucleotides are TGTGCCACCAGCAGATGGCCAGAAATGCAGTATTTT. Its protein is CATSRWPEMQYF.